This T cell receptor beta chain is drawn from a study of T-cell memory formation after mild COVID-19. The germline V gene has CDR1 MGHDK and CDR2 SYGVNS. Trimming left V 2 bases short and J 5 bases short, with 21 bases between. The CDR3 covers 18 residues. Via MiXCR, TCRdb re-called the 5' RACE reads, giving one row per CDR3 protein. Among about 310,000 distinct CDR3 sequences listed, approximately 15% were seen once. This chain joins TRBV25-1 and TRBJ2-2; possibly TRBD1 for D (6 bases). The receptor was isolated from a young man who had mild COVID-19 (a few samples of this study predate the infection). Cell type and time point are not known. Sequencing was carried out using PBMCs or a T cell subset sorted from them (not recorded which). CDR3 amino acids: CASSERAGERLKTGELFF. In nucleotides, the CDR3 is TGTGCCAGCAGTGAACGCGCAGGGGAGAGGCTTAAGACCGGGGAGCTGTTTTTT.